A single sample gave rise to the 15 T cell receptor beta chains below, sequenced in a study of T cells in Graves' hyperthyroidism and ophthalmopathy. Amplification targeted TCR beta CDR3 regions from RNA transcripts. HTBI primers were the set used in a first-round RT-PCR of the TCR CDR3. TCRdb reanalysed the multiplex PCR reads using MiXCR and keeps one entry per CDR3 protein. The sample lists 40,000 to 55,000 distinct CDR3 sequences; approximately 49% were seen once. Sequenced input: peripheral blood or thyroid tissue (not recorded which). These receptors all stem from a woman aged 50 to 60 with Graves' hyperthyroidism.

The chain recombines TRBV2 with TRBJ1-5; D gene uncertain. V lost 2 bases, J lost 0 bases, and 2 bases lay in between. CDR1 is SNHLY, CDR2 FYNNEI, per germline. The CDR3 is 13 amino acids. The CDR3 nucleotides are TGTGCCAGCAGTGAAACTAGCAATCAGCCCCAGCATTTT. As protein: CASSETSNQPQHF. Full variable domain (remainder filled in from reference TRBV2 and TRBJ1-5): EPEVTQTPSHQVTQMGQEVILRCVPISNHLYFYWYRQILGQKVEFLVSFYNNEISEKSEIFDDQFSVERPDGSNFTLKIRSTKLEDSAMYFCASSETSNQPQHFGDGTRLSIL.

This clonotype appeared many times. The chain recombines TRBV28 with TRBJ2-5; D unclear. CDR1 is MDHEN, CDR2 SYDVKM, per germline. The V and J ends lost 3 bases and 2 bases respectively, with 16 bases between them. The CDR3 is made up of 16 amino acids. The CDR3 DNA follows: TGTGCCAGCAGTTTGAGGATCCTTGGGCCTCAAGAGACCCAGTACTTC. It encodes CASSLRILGPQETQYF. Looking up the rest from reference TRBV28 and TRBJ2-5 gives the full variable domain: DVKVTQSSRYLVKRTGEKVFLECVQDMDHENMFWYRQDPGLGLRLIYFSYDVKMKEKGDIPEGYSVSREKKERFSLILESASTNQTSMYLCASSLRILGPQETQYFGPGTRLLVL.

This chain links TRBV7-3 with TRBJ1-4, with 7 bases that match TRBD1. This CDR3 comprises 15 residues. V was pared by 2 bases and J by 8 bases, with 8 bases of the junction left unmatched. CDR1 is SGHTA and CDR2 is FQGTGA in the germline V gene. The CDR3 region has the DNA TGTGCCAGCAGCTTAGGAGCCAGGGGGATGGAAAAACTGTTTTTT. This translates into CASSLGARGMEKLFF.

The J gene is TRBJ1-2, the V gene TRBV7-3, with a tentative D call TRBD1 (5 bases). The germline V and J ends were trimmed by 5 bases and 7 bases, with 26 bases remaining between them. The CDR3 length is 17 residues. Germline V gene sequence: CDR1 SGHTA, CDR2 FQGTGA. CDR3 residues: CASSQEWGGWAKGGYTF. CDR3 sequence (DNA): TGTGCCAGCAGCCAAGAGTGGGGGGGGTGGGCTAAGGGTGGCTACACCTTC.

This chain joins TRBV24-1 and TRBJ2-7; 10 positions match TRBD2. The CDR3 runs 16 residues. The trim removed 4 bases at V and 6 bases at J, leaving 11 bases unmatched. Germline V gene lookup returns CDR1 KGHDR and CDR2 SFDVKD. CDR3 residues: CATSDSRTSGRAEQYF. CDR3 DNA: TGTGCCACCAGTGACTCGCGGACTAGCGGTCGGGCCGAGCAGTACTTC.

This clonotype was detected many times. V gene TRBV20-1 combines with J gene TRBJ2-7, with a weak D call TRBD2 (6 bases). Germline assignment: CDR1 DFQATT and CDR2 SNEGSKA (reference sequence). V gave up 6 bases and J gave up 5 bases, with 14 bases separating them. This CDR3 has 12 amino acids. DNA of the CDR3: TGCAGTGCGTACCGGGACTTTGACGAGCAGTACTTC. Residues: CSAYRDFDEQYF.

The rearrangement joins TRBV7-9 to TRBJ2-7; 9 nucleotides line up with TRBD1. There are 15 residues in the CDR3. The germline CDR1 and CDR2 sequences are SEHNR and FQNEAQ (reference sequence). V gave up 5 bases and J gave up 1 base; unmatched junction bases: 6. The CDR3 here is CASSTHGTGSYEQYF. CDR3 nucleotides: TGTGCCAGCAGCACCCACGGGACAGGGTCCTACGAGCAGTACTTC.

About this clonotype itself: This clone may be a read error of a much larger clone one base away. This chain connects TRBV27 to TRBJ2-5, with 14 bases matching TRBD2. The CDR3 totals 15 residues. The V gene's germline CDR1 is MNHEY and CDR2 SMNVEV (reference sequence). The junction had 3 bases not matched to a gene; V was cut back by 5 bases and J by 4 bases. The CDR3 here is CASSPGLAGGETQYF. The CDR3 region has the DNA TGTGCCAGCAGTCCCGGACTAGCGGGAGGAGAGACCCAGTACTTC.

This clonotype was seen only once. The genes are TRBV2 and TRBJ1-2; no clear D. Looked up from germline, CDR1 is SNHLY and CDR2 is FYNNEI. The V gene lost 6 bases and the J gene lost 1 base, with 9 bases spanning the gap. The CDR3 has 13 residues. The chain's CDR3 is CASRDSSNYGYTF. The CDR3, as DNA: TGTGCCAGCAGGGACTCCAGTAACTATGGCTACACCTTC.

V and J are TRBV20-1 and TRBJ2-5, with TRBD2 matching 9 bases. Germline V gives CDR1 DFQATT, CDR2 SNEGSKA (reference sequence). The CDR3 is 13 residues long. V dropped 4 bases and J dropped 2; count of bases not matched to a gene: 2. The CDR3 bases are TGCAGTGCTACCCTAGCGGGACAAGAGACCCAGTACTTC. This translates into CSATLAGQETQYF.

This clonotype was found many times. The chain is built from TRBV2 and TRBJ2-1; D is perhaps TRBD1 (5 bases). Germline values: CDR1 SNHLY, CDR2 FYNNEI. Trimming removed 2 bases at V and 4 bases at J, with 12 bases between. The CDR3 has 15 amino acids. The CDR3 sequence is CASSEIGREYNEQFF. The DNA for the CDR3 is TGTGCCAGCAGTGAAATAGGCAGGGAATACAATGAGCAGTTCTTC.

This clonotype has ten or more counts. The chain has TRBV27 and TRBJ1-5, with D unresolved. The CDR3 runs 12 residues. V dropped 4 bases and J dropped 9 bases, with 10 bases sitting between them. Germline V gene lookup returns CDR1 MNHEY and CDR2 SMNVEV (reference sequence). The CDR3: CASSSPPGPQHF. The CDR3 nucleotides are TGTGCCAGCAGTTCACCACCAGGGCCCCAGCATTTT.

This clonotype was observed at least ten times. The chain recombines TRBV10-3 with TRBJ1-2; no clear D. The CDR3 totals 16 residues. V was trimmed by 10 bases and J by 0 bases, leaving 21 bases between them. Germline CDR1 and CDR2: ENHRY and SYGVKD. The DNA of the CDR3 is TGTGCCACCCAGCCACTCCTAATCGGTACTAACTATGGCTACACCTTC. This sequence encodes CATQPLLIGTNYGYTF.

Worth noting for this clonotype: This likely comes from a read error, as the CDR3 has no conserved phenylalanine or tryptophan at its end. The DNA is left out, because the CDR3 cannot be placed on it with certainty; the CDR3 is given as TCRdb lists it. The chain has TRBV6-5 and TRBJ2-5; the table gives TRBD2 as D, unverified against the DNA. The CDR3 sequence runs 14 residues, both termini included. CDR1 is MNHEY and CDR2 is SVGAGI in the germline V gene. The CDR3 region is CASSYSSLAGGQNT.

The chain carries TRBV7-6 and TRBJ1-1; D not certain. Trimming took off 1 base at V and 5 bases at J, with 8 bases between the two ends. The CDR3 runs to 13 residues. Germline CDR1 reads SGHVS; CDR2 reads FNYEAQ. The CDR3 loop is CASSLVAETEAFF. CDR3 DNA sequence: TGTGCCAGCAGCTTAGTAGCCGAGACTGAAGCTTTCTTT. The variable domain in full, completed from reference TRBV7-6 and TRBJ1-1, reads GAGVSQSPRYKVTKRGQDVALRCDPISGHVSLYWYRQALGQGPEFLTYFNYEAQQDKSGLPNDRFSAERPEGSISTLTIQRTEQRDSAMYRCASSLVAETEAFFGQGTRLTVV.